What follows is one T cell receptor beta chain and its context. These data come from a study of CD8 T cells in ankylosing spondylitis. TCRdb re-derived calls from the 5' RACE reads in MiXCR, one entry per CDR3 protein. The data show 250,000 or so distinct CDR3 sequences, roughly a tenth seen once. CDR1 SGHTA and CDR2 FQGNSA come from the germline V gene. CDR3 length equals 16 residues. Trimming shortened V by 4 bases and J by 2 bases, and 16 bases separated the two germline ends. Sequenced: blood, either unsorted or a sorted T cell fraction (not recorded which). This chain joins TRBV7-2 and TRBJ2-3; the D is unclear. This clonotype originated in a male donor with ankylosing spondylitis or in good health (not recorded which). The CDR3 loop reads CASSSPGSGLTDTQYF. CDR3 in DNA: TGTGCCAGCAGCTCCCCCGGGTCAGGCCTCACAGATACGCAGTATTTT.